A selection of T cell receptor beta chains follows, all from one sample in a study of OX40 agonist ivuxolimab in advanced cancers. Profiling relied on immunoSEQ multiplex PCR, and the TCRdb table lists in-frame clones only, not all of them. Of about 68,000 clones in the sample, about 80% were seen once. The starting material was CD4+ or CD8+ T cells sorted from blood, obtained in a trial of the OX40 agonist ivuxolimab. The receptor set was obtained from an adult with an advanced solid tumor such as melanoma, head and neck, liver or kidney cancer. The CDR3 runs from the conserved cysteine through the conserved F or W. D genes are given only for firm matches. Rows give clone size only sometimes, using once, few, many, or a class for an expanded clone.

cdr3_length d_call j_call v_call clone_size cdr3_aa cdr3_nt
13 - TRBJ1-1 TRBV19 - CASSNGRTTEAFF TGTGCCAGTAGTAATGGGAGAACCACTGAAGCTTTCTTT
14 - TRBJ2-7 TRBV6-6 - CASRSTKESYEQYF TGTGCCAGCAGGTCGACGAAGGAATCCTACGAGCAGTACTTC
15 - TRBJ2-7 TRBV5-8 - CASSLRRGFPYEQYF TGTGCCAGCAGCTTGCGTCGGGGGTTCCCCTACGAGCAGTACTTC
14 - TRBJ2-3 TRBV6-6 - CASSSAGAADTQYF TGTGCCAGCAGTTCGGCGGGGGCGGCAGATACGCAGTATTTT
12 TRBD2 TRBJ2-7 TRBV7-6 few CASSGPGGEQYF TGTGCCAGCAGCGGCCCGGGAGGCGAGCAGTACTTC
17 - TRBJ2-7 TRBV5-4 - CASSTLAPGREAYEQYF TGTGCCAGCAGTACTCTCGCTCCGGGACGCGAGGCTTACGAGCAGTACTTC
12 TRBD1 TRBJ1-1 TRBV5-1 - CASSLVQGEAFF TGCGCCAGCAGCTTGGTGCAGGGGGAGGCTTTCTTT
14 - TRBJ2-2 TRBV5-5 - CASSSGRPTGELFF TGTGCCAGCAGCTCCGGACGACCCACCGGGGAGCTGTTTTTT
13 - TRBJ1-1 TRBV30 - CAWNRGRDTEAFF TGTGCCTGGAATAGAGGGCGGGACACTGAAGCTTTCTTT
15 TRBD1 TRBJ2-4 TRBV7-2 - CASSPDRLAKNIQYF TGTGCCAGCAGCCCGGACAGGCTAGCCAAAAACATTCAGTACTTC
16 TRBD1 TRBJ1-2 TRBV19 - CASKKGSSTRGYGYTF TGTGCCAGTAAAAAGGGCAGCTCGACCAGGGGGTATGGCTACACCTTC
21 TRBD1 TRBJ1-5 TRBV19 few CASSPLQGRRHTRGRGQPQHF TGTGCCAGTAGTCCCCTCCAGGGTAGGCGGCATACCAGGGGGCGCGGACAGCCCCAGCATTTT
16 - TRBJ1-6 TRBV6-1 - CASSEANISGNSPLHF TGTGCCAGCAGTGAAGCGAACATCTCGGGGAATTCACCCCTCCACTTT
15 - TRBJ2-2 TRBV5-6 - CASRTDRADTGELFF TGTGCCAGCAGGACGGACCGTGCGGACACCGGGGAGCTGTTTTTT
16 - TRBJ1-3 TRBV9 - CASSPWPQAGGNTIYF TGTGCCAGCAGCCCTTGGCCCCAGGCGGGAGGAAACACCATATATTTT
13 - TRBJ1-2 TRBV7-6 few CASSLASGYGYTF TGTGCCAGCAGCTTAGCATCAGGCTATGGCTACACCTTC
14 TRBD2 TRBJ2-1 TRBV6-1 - CASTLSGGYYEQFF TGTGCCAGCACCTTGAGCGGGGGGTACTATGAGCAGTTCTTC
12 TRBD1 TRBJ1-6 TRBV30 - CAWSGDSPPLHF TGTGCCTGGAGTGGGGACAGTCCACCCCTCCACTTT
15 - TRBJ1-3 TRBV28 - CASSLLGGEGNTIYF TGTGCCAGCAGTCTCCTCGGGGGGGAAGGAAACACCATATATTTT
13 TRBD1 TRBJ2-4 TRBV14 - CASSQDRGPIQYF TGTGCCAGCAGCCAAGATAGGGGGCCGATTCAGTACTTC
14 - TRBJ2-7 TRBV7-9 once CASSLAISTYEQYF TGTGCCAGCAGCCTAGCGATCTCCACCTACGAGCAGTACTTC
16 - TRBJ2-6 TRBV5-1 - CASSAGLHSGANVLTF TGCGCCAGCAGCGCCGGTCTGCACTCTGGGGCCAACGTCCTGACTTTC
15 TRBD2 TRBJ2-2 TRBV5-8 - CASSSGRAYTGELFF TGTGCCAGCAGCAGCGGGAGGGCGTACACCGGGGAGCTGTTTTTT
17 TRBD1 TRBJ2-3 TRBV19 - CASSKDDRGRRTDTQYF TGTGCCAGTAGTAAGGACGACAGGGGGCGCAGGACAGATACGCAGTATTTT
15 - TRBJ1-1 TRBV5-6 - CASSLGISLYTEAFF TGTGCCAGCAGCTTGGGGATTTCATTATACACTGAAGCTTTCTTT
14 TRBD1 TRBJ2-4 TRBV30 - CAWSVQGGRSIQYF TGTGCCTGGAGTGTACAGGGGGGACGGAGCATTCAGTACTTC
18 TRBD1 TRBJ1-3 TRBV27 - CASSPTTGGFRFGNTIYF TGTGCCAGCAGTCCGACGACAGGGGGCTTTCGATTTGGAAACACCATATATTTT
14 - TRBJ2-3 TRBV25-1 few CASSIAGAADTQYF TGTGCCAGCAGTATCGCAGGGGCAGCAGATACGCAGTATTTT
19 TRBD1 TRBJ1-5 TRBV4-1 - CASSQDGTGSSGSYQPQHF TGCGCCAGCAGCCAAGACGGGACAGGGTCTTCTGGGAGCTATCAGCCCCAGCATTTT
14 - TRBJ2-2 TRBV19 - CASSLEPRAGELFF TGTGCCAGTAGCCTAGAGCCGAGGGCCGGGGAGCTGTTTTTT
14 TRBD1 TRBJ2-3 TRBV5-1 - CASSMDRAVDTQYF TGCGCCAGCAGCATGGACAGGGCTGTAGATACGCAGTATTTT
14 - TRBJ2-3 TRBV11-2 - CASSLEGLTDTQYF TGTGCCAGCAGCTTAGAGGGGCTCACAGATACGCAGTATTTT
14 - TRBJ2-5 TRBV6-1 - CANSAEISGETQYF TGTGCCAACAGTGCTGAAATCAGCGGAGAGACCCAGTACTTC
16 - TRBJ2-1 TRBV4-1 - CASSQVDLVTYNEQFF TGCGCCAGCAGCCAAGTAGACCTTGTCACCTACAATGAGCAGTTCTTC
16 - TRBJ2-7 TRBV11-3 - CASSLKAGTASYEQYF TGTGCCAGCAGCTTAAAAGCGGGGACAGCTTCCTACGAGCAGTACTTC
17 - TRBJ2-2 TRBV18 - CASSPLDIRQGGGELFF TGTGCCAGCTCACCACTGGATATCAGACAGGGAGGCGGGGAGCTGTTTTTT
15 - TRBJ2-2 TRBV5-1 - CASSGGTANTGELFF TGCGCCAGCAGCGGCGGGACAGCGAACACCGGGGAGCTGTTTTTT
12 - TRBJ1-1 TRBV6-6 - CASSYSGLEAFF TGTGCCAGCAGTTACTCGGGGCTTGAAGCTTTCTTT
16 TRBD1 TRBJ2-6 TRBV5-8 - CASRVDRASGANVLTF TGTGCCAGCAGGGTTGACAGGGCCTCTGGGGCCAACGTCCTGACTTTC
14 - TRBJ1-6 TRBV27 medium-sized CASSTPTVFSPLHF TGTGCCAGCAGTACCCCCACGGTCTTTTCACCCCTCCACTTT
14 - TRBJ2-5 TRBV5-4 few CASSLKRYQETQYF TGTGCCAGCAGCTTGAAGCGTTACCAAGAGACCCAGTACTTC
15 TRBD1 TRBJ1-5 TRBV5-1 - CASSHGTGLGQPQHF TGCGCCAGCAGCCACGGGACAGGGTTGGGTCAGCCCCAGCATTTT
13 - TRBJ1-2 TRBV6-5 - CASSYERSYGYTF TGTGCCAGCAGTTACGAACGGAGCTATGGCTACACCTTC
13 - TRBJ1-5 TRBV29-1 - CSVRVGRDRIDYF TGCAGCGTTCGGGTAGGCCGCGACAGGATTGATTATTTT
18 TRBD1 TRBJ2-6 TRBV13 - CASSLLRTGLVGANVLTF TGTGCCAGCAGCCTCCTCCGGACAGGGCTGGTTGGGGCCAACGTCCTGACTTTC
16 - TRBJ1-4 TRBV15 few CATSRDQGTSREKLFF TGTGCCACCAGCAGAGATCAGGGGACATCCCGTGAAAAACTGTTTTTT
17 TRBD1 TRBJ1-1 TRBV10-3 - CAISEGRGRFMNTEAFF TGTGCCATCAGTGAGGGCAGGGGGAGATTCATGAACACTGAAGCTTTCTTT
14 TRBD1 TRBJ2-5 TRBV18 few CASSTDRAVETQYF TGTGCCAGCTCAACGGACAGGGCGGTAGAGACCCAGTACTTC
13 - TRBJ2-3 TRBV27 - CASSLQDTDTQYF TGTGCCAGCAGTTTGCAGGACACAGATACGCAGTATTTT